This T cell receptor (beta chain) emerged from a study of graft-versus-host responses after intestinal transplantation listed by TCRdb under 2021. In terms of the full investigation: The transplants that recipients received were multivisceral, liver-intestinal, or isolated intestinal. The cohort enrolled about 23 intestinal transplant recipients, one of whom was a retransplant, and a few patients without pretransplant specimens were excluded. A peak of at least 4% donor T cells among recipient peripheral blood mononuclear cells was the definition used for donor T cell macrochimerism. Anti-thymocyte globulin induction was given to all recipients, followed by maintenance tacrolimus and steroids for approximately three years. After intestinal transplantation, graft-versus-host and host-versus-graft alloreactive T cell clones were followed in the graft, circulation and bone marrow using bulk TCR-beta CDR3 sequencing. Alloreactive clones were identified by sequencing pre-transplant mixed lymphocyte reaction products and comparing these products with unstimulated pre-transplant donor and recipient T cells. Rather than being sequenced by the commercial service, samples from a few later patients were sequenced in-house on an Illumina MiSeq and processed with MiXCR. General findings and caveats noted by the study authors: In the allografts of patients with donor T cell macrochimerism, GvH to HvG T cell clonal ratios were high. Early after transplant, peak levels of circulating GvH clones were associated with declines in HvG clones. GvH clones were detected in recipient bone marrow, and some of these GvH clones were observed earlier in ileal mucosa or blood, consistent with an intestinal mucosal origin. The conclusions were limited by the relatively low number and heterogeneity of the intestinal transplant patients.

At the junction V is shortened by 1 base and J by 6 bases; bases outside the gene matches: 2. CDR1 and CDR2 are drawn from the germline V gene: SGHNT, YENEEA. The cysteine opens and the phenylalanine closes a CDR3 of 14 amino acids. The retained sequence is limited to the CDR3, 42 bases, with the frame set at the first base. As for this clone: Its specific antigen is unknown. The sample holds no much larger clone one base away, and base qualities are not on file.

The intended sense of this specimen's time point label: cells obtained before transplantation from donor or recipient. CD3+CD4+ and CD3+CD8+ populations were FACS-sorted from unstimulated pre-transplant donor and recipient cells taken from spleen or lymph nodes. Library creation used the immunoSEQ multiplex PCR assay. For most patients, genomic DNA was isolated using the Qiagen DNeasy Blood and Tissue Kit and was shipped frozen to Adaptive Biotechnologies for TCR sequencing. Adaptive Biotechnologies carried out high-throughput TCR-beta CDR3 sequencing of genomic DNA for most patients. The paper's processing steps were these. TCR sequencing data were retrieved from Adaptive's ImmunoSEQ software for 18 patients, whereas a few other patients were processed with MiXCR and VDJtools. To correct CD4 versus CD8 sorting errors, sequences present in both subsets at a frequency ratio below 5:1 were removed. CDR3 nucleotide sequences shared between donor and recipient were removed because their origin could not be assigned. To count as alloreactive, a clone needed at least 2-fold expansion over unstimulated cells and a minimum CFSE-low frequency of 0.002% (template counts) or 0.001% (read counts). Clones detected in sequenced pre-transplant spleen, lymph node, or MLR CFSE-low populations of the donor or recipient were defined as mappable. The cumulative frequency of alloreactive clones was calculated as a percentage of all sequences, weighted by copy number. TCRdb mirrors the immuneACCESS table, restricted to in-frame sequences. Some clones are absent from its copies; in checked studies, under half trace to an unresolved V gene, and the reason for the others is unknown. Clone size and V and J calls were adopted from that table, with D and trimming inferred from the DNA. A total of over 80,000 clones appear in this sample, 91% of them only once. The biggest ten clones account for about 0.18% of the sample.

The sequence links TRBV11-3 to TRBJ2-7; 11 central bases correspond to TRBD1. The sequence was collected from a human donor who was the organ donor for an intestinal transplant. This material consisted of unstimulated CD4+ T cells sorted from spleen or lymph node cells, taken before transplant. The CDR3 reads CASSLGGTGGEQYF. DNA sequence: TGTGCCAGCAGCTTAGGTGGGACAGGGGGCGAGCAGTACTTC.